Following are 5 T cell receptor beta chains from one sample sequenced in a study of cytomegalovirus exposure and HLA in healthy donors. The PCR made use of 60 Vbeta and 13 Jbeta primers. The table came from immunoSEQ multiplex PCR; TCRdb's copy has only in-frame clones and leaves some out. Of fewer than 200,000 clones in the sample, roughly a tenth were seen once. Sequencing was carried out using PBMCs. All receptors come from a woman under 40 in good health and CMV-seropositive.

In this sample, this clone turned up a few times. The rearrangement joins TRBV27 to TRBJ1-5; weak D call: TRBD1 (5 bases). This CDR3 comprises 15 residues. Germline V lookup: CDR1 MNHEY, CDR2 SMNVEV (reference sequence). V lost 2 bases and J lost 4, with 12 bases in between. The CDR3 sequence is CASSLGGVANQPQHF. In DNA, the CDR3 is TGTGCCAGCAGTTTAGGGGGGGTCGCAAATCAGCCCCAGCATTTT.

The sample holds a few counts of this clone. This rearrangement joins TRBV7-2 to TRBJ2-1; 7 bases line up with TRBD2. With V trimmed by 2 bases and J by 2 bases, 12 bases remained unmatched. Germline V gene sequence: CDR1 SGHTA, CDR2 FQGNSA. This CDR3 comprises 18 residues. The CDR3 DNA reads TGTGCCAGCAGCTTACAGTCTCCTGCTAGCGGTCCCTACAATGAGCAGTTCTTC. Its protein is CASSLQSPASGPYNEQFF.

The chain links TRBV19 to TRBJ2-7; D remains unclear. The CDR3 is 12 residues long. Germline V gene sequence: CDR1 LNHDA, CDR2 SQIVND (reference sequence). The ends were cut back, 10 bases at V and 0 bases at J, with 10 bases in the middle. CDR3 sequence reads: CATGEDSYEQYF. CDR3 in DNA: TGTGCCACCGGAGAGGACTCCTACGAGCAGTACTTC.

The chain is built from TRBV4-2 and TRBJ2-3; 8 nucleotides align to TRBD2. V dropped 4 bases and J dropped 2; count of bases not matched to a gene: 5. CDR1 and CDR2 (germline): LGHNA, YNFKEQ. The CDR3 is made up of 15 amino acids. The CDR3 bases are TGTGCCAGCAGCCCAGCGGGAGATGCCACAGATACGCAGTATTTT. Protein product: CASSPAGDATDTQYF.

This clone was seen a handful of times. The CDR3 sequence is CASSRGYTIYF. The CDR3, as DNA: TGTGCCAGTTCTAGGGGGTACACCATATATTTT. This rearrangement joins TRBV6-5 to TRBJ1-3, with a possible D match to TRBD1 (6 bases). Trimming took off 9 bases at V and 8 bases at J, with 11 bases between the two ends. The CDR3 has 11 amino acids. Germline CDR1 MNHEY, CDR2 SVGAGI.